A selection of T cell receptor beta chains follows, all from one sample in a study of blood T cells in healthy people across ages. TCRdb re-analysed the 5' RACE reads in MiXCR, keeping a single row per CDR3 protein. The table has 600,000 or so distinct CDR3 sequences, about 21% seen once. The material sequenced was blood. The receptors were sampled from a man in his 70s in good health. Each CDR3 is given with its conserved first and last residue. The D gene is left open where the match is weak. Expanded clones are given a class, and other clones once, few, many or no size at all.

J gene	CDR3 length	clone size	D gene	V gene	CDR3 DNA	CDR3 protein
TRBJ2-1	19	NA	TRBD2	TRBV25-1	TGTGCCAGCAGTGAATCTGGGACTAGCGGGAGGAAAGGTGACAATGAGCAGTTCTTC	CASSESGTSGRKGDNEQFF
TRBJ2-1	15	few	TRBD2	TRBV5-1	TGCGCCAGCAGCGGAGGACTAGCGGGAGTTGGTGAGCAGTTCTTC	CASSGGLAGVGEQFF
TRBJ2-5	16	NA	TRBD1	TRBV5-1	TGCGCCAGCAGCTTGGAGGGACAGGGCTACCAAGAGACCCAGTACTTC	CASSLEGQGYQETQYF
TRBJ2-7	13	few	NA	TRBV25-1	TGTGCCAGCAGTTACCAGTCTAGAGCCGAGCAGTACTTC	CASSYQSRAEQYF
TRBJ1-5	15	few	NA	TRBV7-6	TGTGCCAGCAGCTCGACCGGCAGGAGGAATCAGCCCCAGCATTTT	CASSSTGRRNQPQHF
TRBJ1-3	14	many	NA	TRBV12-3/TRBV12-4	TGTGCCAGCAGTTTGTCGAGCTCTGGAAACACCATATATTTT	CASSLSSSGNTIYF
TRBJ2-5	14	few	NA	TRBV20-1	TGCAGTGCTAGAGGCGAAGGAATTGGAGAGACCCAGTACTTC	CSARGEGIGETQYF
TRBJ1-1	13	few	NA	TRBV25-1	TGTGCCAGCAGTGAGGGGACGAACACTCAAGCTTTCTTT	CASSEGTNTQAFF
TRBJ2-2	14	NA	NA	TRBV7-3	TGTGCCAGCAGCTTTAACAGAGACACCGGGGAGCTGTTTTTT	CASSFNRDTGELFF
TRBJ2-3	12	NA	TRBD1	TRBV3-1	TGTGCCAGCAGTCGGACAGGGGATACGCAGTATTTT	CASSRTGDTQYF
TRBJ1-4	15	NA	NA	TRBV4-2	TGTGCCAGCAGCCAAGAGGCAGGTTCTAATGAAAAACTGTTTTTT	CASSQEAGSNEKLFF
TRBJ1-6	15	few	NA	TRBV6-5	TGTGCCAGCAGTTACGGCAGGACTAGAGATTCACCCCTCCACTTT	CASSYGRTRDSPLHF
TRBJ2-1	14	few	TRBD2	TRBV6-2/TRBV6-3	TGTGCCAGCAGTTACCAGCGGGAGCTAAATGAGCAGTTCTTC	CASSYQRELNEQFF
TRBJ2-7	15	NA	NA	TRBV6-2/TRBV6-3	TGTGCCAGCAGTTACGGAGCGGAATTTCCCTACGAGCAGTACTTC	CASSYGAEFPYEQYF
TRBJ2-1	14	NA	NA	TRBV12-3/TRBV12-4	TGTGCCAGCAGGCCGGGACGGAACTACAATGAGCAGTTCTTC	CASRPGRNYNEQFF
TRBJ1-1	14	NA	TRBD1	TRBV18	TGTGCCAGCTCACCAGGACAGACAGGGGCTTTGACTTTCTTT	CASSPGQTGALTFF
TRBJ2-2	15	few	TRBD1	TRBV10-3	TGTGCCATCAGGGGACAGGTCACGAACACCGGGGAGCTGTTTTTT	CAIRGQVTNTGELFF
TRBJ1-2	14	NA	NA	TRBV5-6	TGTGCCAGCAGTTCTTTGACAGCCTATTATGGCTACACCTTC	CASSSLTAYYGYTF
TRBJ1-2	13	many	NA	TRBV6-6	TGTGCCAGCAGTTACATAGGGCCTAATGGCTACACCTTC	CASSYIGPNGYTF
TRBJ2-7	15	NA	TRBD1	TRBV4-3	TGCGCCAGCAGCCAAGCCGACAGGGGAGCCTACGAGCAGTACTTC	CASSQADRGAYEQYF
TRBJ1-1	13	NA	TRBD1	TRBV29-1	TGCAGCGTTTTGACAGGGTATGGCACTGAAGCTTTCTTT	CSVLTGYGTEAFF
TRBJ2-1	14	many	TRBD2	TRBV29-1	TGCAGCGTTGGTAGCGGGAGCTCCTACAATGAGCAGTTCTTC	CSVGSGSSYNEQFF
TRBJ2-6	17	NA	TRBD1	TRBV28	TGTGCCAGCAGGACAGGGGAGGTTCGTCCTGGGGCCAACGTCCTGACTTTC	CASRTGEVRPGANVLTF
TRBJ2-1	15	NA	TRBD2	TRBV18	TGTGCCAGCTCACCTTTAGGTAGCGGGTACAATGAGCAGTTCTTC	CASSPLGSGYNEQFF
TRBJ2-4	15	NA	TRBD2	TRBV28	TGTGCCAGCAGTTCCACTAGCGGGAGGGCTTACATTCAGTACTTC	CASSSTSGRAYIQYF
TRBJ2-5	12	NA	NA	TRBV6-1	TGTGCCAGCAGTGAAGTGGGGGCAGGCCCGTACTTC	CASSEVGAGPYF
TRBJ1-1	17	few	TRBD1	TRBV15	TGTGCCACCAGCAGAGACTGGACAGGGGGAGAGGACACTGAAGCTTTCTTT	CATSRDWTGGEDTEAFF
TRBJ2-7	10	few	NA	TRBV20-1	TGCAGTGCTAGGGTTAACGAGCAGTACTTC	CSARVNEQYF
TRBJ2-2	16	many	NA	TRBV7-9	TGTGCCAGCAGCTTAGTCCCAGGGATAAACACCGGGGAGCTGTTTTTT	CASSLVPGINTGELFF
TRBJ1-2	15	few	TRBD1	TRBV12-3/TRBV12-4	TGTGCCAGCAGTCAACAGGGGGCGGGTAACTATGGCTACACCTTC	CASSQQGAGNYGYTF
TRBJ2-2	15	NA	NA	TRBV7-2	TGTGCCAGTGTGTCTTGGACATCAAACACCGGGGAGCTGTTTTTT	CASVSWTSNTGELFF
TRBJ2-7	15	NA	TRBD2	TRBV7-2	TGTGCCAGCAGCTTAGATGGCGGGAGAAAGCCCCAGCAGTACTTC	CASSLDGGRKPQQYF
TRBJ2-4	13	few	NA	TRBV14	TGTGCCAGCAGCCAAGTCAAGTATGAAATTCAGTACTTC	CASSQVKYEIQYF
TRBJ2-3	16	few	NA	TRBV6-6	TGTGCCAGCAGTAAGGGACGAGAGAAAGGCACAGATACGCAGTATTTT	CASSKGREKGTDTQYF
TRBJ2-7	18	NA	TRBD2	TRBV9	TGTGCCAGCAGCGTACCTCCCTCACCTTTCCTCCTAGCGGCCGAGCAGTACTTC	CASSVPPSPFLLAAEQYF
TRBJ2-5	15	NA	TRBD2	TRBV20-1	TGCAGTGCTACCCGACTAGCGGGAGCTTACAATGAGCAGCTCTTC	CSATRLAGAYNEQLF
TRBJ2-1	15	many	TRBD2	TRBV4-2	TGTGCCAGCAGTCCCAGCGGGAGGTCCTACAATGAGCAGTTCTTC	CASSPSGRSYNEQFF
TRBJ2-5	13	few	NA	TRBV4-2	TGTGCCAGCAGCCCAACGCCGGGCGGGGAGCAGTACTTC	CASSPTPGGEQYF
TRBJ2-1	15	many	TRBD2	TRBV12-3/TRBV12-4	TGTGCCAGCAGCGCGGGACTAGCGGGCTACAATGAGCAGTTCTTC	CASSAGLAGYNEQFF
TRBJ1-2	12	NA	NA	TRBV30	TGTGCCTTCGGTGGAGATAACTATGGCTACACCTTC	CAFGGDNYGYTF
TRBJ2-3	17	NA	TRBD2	TRBV7-2	TGTGCCAGCAGCTTAGGGGCTAGCGGGGGACTCACAGATACGCAGTATTTT	CASSLGASGGLTDTQYF
TRBJ2-2	14	few	NA	TRBV7-9	TGTGCCAGCAGCAAAACAGGGATGGACGGGGAGCTGTTTTTT	CASSKTGMDGELFF
TRBJ1-1	13	few	NA	TRBV10-3	TGTGCCATCAGTGAGCCGACTGCGACTGAAGCTTTCTTT	CAISEPTATEAFF
TRBJ1-1	13	few	NA	TRBV3-1	TGTGCCAGCAGCCAAGCGCCGCGTTCTGAAGCTTTCTTT	CASSQAPRSEAFF
TRBJ2-7	13	many	NA	TRBV7-9	TGTGCCAGCAGTTTCGGGCAGACCTACGAGCAGTACTTC	CASSFGQTYEQYF
TRBJ2-3	14	NA	NA	TRBV7-8	TGTGCCAGCAGCTTAGTGGGGGAGACAGGTACGCAGTATTTT	CASSLVGETGTQYF
TRBJ1-1	15	NA	NA	TRBV25-1	TGTGCCAGCAGTGATCCTTCCACACTGAACACTGAAGCTTTCTTT	CASSDPSTLNTEAFF
TRBJ2-3	16	NA	NA	TRBV20-1	TGCAGTGCTCCCTCCTGGGCTAGCATAGGGACAGATACGCAGTATTTT	CSAPSWASIGTDTQYF
TRBJ1-5	15	once	TRBD1	TRBV27	TGTGCCAGCAGTGGCCATTCGGACAGGGCCCAGCCCCAGCATTTT	CASSGHSDRAQPQHF
TRBJ2-6	18	NA	TRBD2	TRBV20-1	TGCAGTGCTAGAGATTTGACTAGCGGGTTCGGTGGGGCCAACGTCCTGACTTTC	CSARDLTSGFGGANVLTF